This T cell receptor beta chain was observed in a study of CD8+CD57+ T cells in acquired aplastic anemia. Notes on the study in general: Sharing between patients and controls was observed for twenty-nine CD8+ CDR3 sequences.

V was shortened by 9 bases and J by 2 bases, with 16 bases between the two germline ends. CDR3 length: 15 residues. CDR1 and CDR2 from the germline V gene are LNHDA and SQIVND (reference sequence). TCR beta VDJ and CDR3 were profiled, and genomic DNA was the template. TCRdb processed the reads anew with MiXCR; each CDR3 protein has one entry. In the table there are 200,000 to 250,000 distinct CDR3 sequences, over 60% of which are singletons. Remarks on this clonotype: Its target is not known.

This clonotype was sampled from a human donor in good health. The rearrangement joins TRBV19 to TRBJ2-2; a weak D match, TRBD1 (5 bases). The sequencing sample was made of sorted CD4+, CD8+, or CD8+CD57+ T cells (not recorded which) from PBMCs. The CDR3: CASRRRTSNTGELFF. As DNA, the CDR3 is TGTGCCAGCCGCCGAAGGACAAGCAACACCGGGGAGCTGTTTTTT.